The present TCR beta chain was sequenced within a study of blood T cell repertoires in COVID-19 (dated by TCRdb to 2020 to 2021). General notes on the study: Collaborator samples came from the United States, Italy and Spain and covered acute and convalescent phases of COVID-19. The material from the prospective study consisted of cDNA or gDNA derived from T cells, B-cell-depleted T cells, or PBMCs. The dataset comprised deeply sampled blood TCRbeta repertoires from subjects exposed to, actively infected with, or recovered from COVID-19. The repertoires were released in a freely available public database meant as a resource for research on the immune response to SARS-CoV-2. The samples were drawn from two sources: the first 160 participants of the ongoing ImmuneRACE study, and 950 to 1,500 subjects contributed by 6 global collaborators. Nearly every sample came with metadata listing a de-identified subject ID, COVID-19 status, age in years and sex. Where HLA class I and class II types were available, the types were taken from metadata supplied by the sample provider, not from assay-based typing. The paper's findings and limits, for the study overall: The amount of clinical and demographic metadata varied by source and participant and was provided uncurated.

There are 14 amino acids in the CDR3, from cysteine to phenylalanine inclusive. CDR3 DNA only is kept here, 42 bases in frame from base 1. V sheds 0 bases and J sheds 5 bases, leaving 12 bases between their ends. Reading the germline V gene gives CDR1 SGDLS and CDR2 YYNGEE. Collaborating institutions collected whole blood in K2EDTA tubes following their own protocols. For TCRbeta analysis, collaborators shipped samples as frozen whole blood, isolated PBMCs, or DNA extracted from either of those sample types. The immunoSEQ Assay, a bias-controlled multiplex PCR, was used to amplify TCRbeta CDR3 regions from genomic DNA. Turning to the authors' computational methods: Nucleated cell counts per sample were estimated from amplification of reference gene primers within the assay. To quantify the absolute abundance of each unique TCRbeta CDR3 rearrangement, sequence reads were collapsed and filtered. For each sample, productive Simpson clonality was calculated as the square root of Simpson's diversity index over productive rearrangements. TCRdb obtained this table from immuneACCESS and retained in-frame rearrangements with V and J assigned. These tables miss some clones; where compared with another copy, unresolved V genes account for less than half of the shortfall, and the remainder is unexplained. From that table come the V and J calls and clone size; the DNA was used to work out D and trimming. The sample records about 160,000 clones, 86% of which are singletons. The ten largest clonotypes hold roughly 7% of the sample.

For this clone: The target of this receptor is not known. Base qualities were left out, and no much larger clone turns up one base away.

The sequence was obtained from a middle-aged man with active or convalescent COVID-19. Sequenced: peripheral blood. The sequence is built from TRBV9 and TRBJ2-7; the D gene cannot be resolved reliably. The bases read TGTGCCAGCAGCGTAGCCTTGCCGCCTAACGAGCAGTACTTC. Its protein reads: CASSVALPPNEQYF.